Following are 3 T cell receptor beta chains from one sample sequenced in a study of blood T cell repertoires in COVID-19. Using immunoSEQ multiplex PCR, the repertoire was profiled, and TCRdb retains in-frame clones only, with some absent. Here the sample spans 350,000 to 450,000 clones, 70% to 90% being singletons. The sample taken for sequencing was peripheral blood. The receptors were sampled from a woman aged 55-70 years with COVID-19, enrolled during active disease.

The J gene is TRBJ1-5, the V gene TRBV30; no clear D gene. Germline V lookup: CDR1 GTSNPN, CDR2 SVGIG (reference sequence). With 2 bases removed from V and 3 bases from J, the gap between germline ends came to 17 bases. The CDR3 is 16 amino acids. The CDR3 sequence: CAWSSPRRLDNQPQHF. The CDR3 nucleotides read TGTGCCTGGAGTTCCCCCCGGAGGCTGGACAATCAGCCCCAGCATTTT.

The chain recombines TRBV2 with TRBJ1-4, with D unclear. Trimming removed 2 bases at V and 5 bases at J, with 9 bases between. The germline gives CDR1 SNHLY, CDR2 FYNNEI. The CDR3 covers 14 residues. This CDR3 is CASSELRSNEKLFF. The CDR3 nucleotides read TGTGCCAGCAGTGAACTCAGGTCAAATGAAAAACTGTTTTTT.

The V and J genes are TRBV14 and TRBJ1-4; D might be TRBD1 (6 bases). Per the germline V gene, CDR1 is SGHDN and CDR2 is FVKESK. Trimming removed 5 bases from V and 0 bases from J, with 10 bases in between. There are 15 residues in the CDR3. The CDR3 DNA is TGTGCCAGCAGCAATTACAGGGCAACTAATGAAAAACTGTTTTTT. Its translation is CASSNYRATNEKLFF.